The sequence of this T cell receptor (beta chain) was determined in a study of regulatory T cells in long-lasting Graves disease. Relying on iRepertoire HTBI primers and Arm-PCR of CDR3 regions, the team built TCR beta libraries. TCRdb re-derived calls from the multiplex PCR reads in MiXCR, one entry per CDR3 protein. Here the sample spans 250,000 to 400,000 distinct CDR3 sequences, about a sixth being singletons. This clonotype has at least ten counts. This CDR3 is 16 amino acids long. Trimming pared 1 base from V and 0 bases from J, leaving 16 bases between. Germline lookup yields CDR1 DFQATT and CDR2 SNEGSKA (reference sequence). The time point: newly diagnosed GD, antithyroid drugs for less than 3 months. Following extraction of RNA from PBMCs, that RNA was used to make the TCR library.

V usage is TRBV20-1 and J usage is TRBJ2-7; D is undetermined. The specimen was peripheral blood mononuclear cells (PBMCs), collected at new diagnosis, from a patient treated with antithyroid drugs. The sequence derives from a female donor with Graves disease. The CDR3 reads CSARGPSDESSYEQYF. CDR3 nucleotide sequence: TGCAGTGCTAGAGGTCCCTCCGACGAAAGCTCCTACGAGCAGTACTTC.